This T cell receptor (beta chain) is from a study of shared clonotypes between healthy human individuals. Regarding the study as a whole: Only blood samples were collected, and tissue repertoires likely differ.

Donors, without exception, were Caucasian adults residing in Nashville, Tennessee. Researchers partitioned CD4+ cells into CD45RA+ naive and CD45RA-negative memory subsets. Concerning this clone: No antigen is known for it.

Original processing methods: ImmunoSEQ gave junction-only sequences without quality scores, so filtering differed. Sequencing used immunoSEQ multiplex PCR; TCRdb keeps in-frame clones, though not all of them. That table furnishes V, J and clone size, whereas the DNA furnished D and trimming. Seen here are about 1.5 million clones, approximately 98% observed once, and the top ten hold less than 0.55%. The junction had 19 bases not matched to a gene; V was cut back by 1 base and J by 0 bases. The CDR3 totals 22 residues. Germline assignment: CDR1 SGDLS and CDR2 YYNGEE. This TCR derives from a man aged 25 to 40 in good health. Sequencing was carried out using naive CD4+ T cells sorted from blood. Subset described: CD45RA+ positively selected. The chain has TRBV9 and TRBJ2-3; 11 bases match TRBD2. CDR3 sequence: CASSVLPIYPGLAVSSTDTQYF. CDR3 sequence (DNA): TGTGCCAGCAGCGTACTACCGATCTATCCGGGACTAGCGGTCTCTAGCACAGATACGCAGTATTTT.